One sample yielded the 22 T cell receptor beta chains listed below, sequenced in a study of blood T cell repertoires in COVID-19. Produced via immunoSEQ multiplex PCR; TCRdb's table is partial and in-frame only. The table lists 70,000 or so clones, around 90% of them singletons, with 1.3% to 1.5% in the top ten. Material for sequencing was peripheral blood. All receptors derive from a man in his fifties or sixties with acute or convalescent COVID-19.

CDR3 DNA: TGTGCCACCAGGGAAGCGGGAGGTGACCACAATGAGCAGTTCTTC. It codes for CATREAGGDHNEQFF. The V and J genes are TRBV24-1 and TRBJ2-1; TRBD2 aligns across 9 bases. Trimming cost V 7 bases and J 5 bases; bases outside gene matches: 8. The CDR3 consists of 15 residues. Germline-derived CDR1 and CDR2 are KGHDR and SFDVKD.

The chain couples TRBV6-1 to TRBJ1-6; 11 bases fit TRBD1. The CDR3 is 14 residues long. Germline assignment: CDR1 MNHNS and CDR2 SASEGT. V shed 6 bases and J 8 bases; nucleotides not matched to a gene: 3. CDR3 sequence: CASSWGQGDSPLHF. CDR3 sequence (DNA): TGTGCCAGCAGCTGGGGACAGGGGGATTCACCCCTCCACTTT.

This CDR3 is CAWSVRGQPQHF. CDR3 sequence (DNA): TGTGCCTGGAGTGTAAGGGGTCAGCCCCAGCATTTT. The gene calls are TRBV30 and TRBJ1-5, with D possibly TRBD1 on 5 matching bases. The CDR3 consists of 12 residues. CDR1 and CDR2 from the germline V gene are GTSNPN and SVGIG (reference sequence). V was pared by 0 bases and J by 6 bases, with 6 bases between.

This clone was recorded only once. This chain connects TRBV13 to TRBJ2-7; 7 bases agree with TRBD2. The V gene's germline CDR1 is PRHDT and CDR2 FYEKMQ (reference sequence). This CDR3 is 15 amino acids long. The junction had 4 bases not matched to a gene; V was cut back by 2 bases and J by 0 bases. This chain's CDR3 is CASSLSSGPSYEQYF. CDR3 nucleotides: TGTGCCAGCAGCTTATCTAGCGGACCCTCCTACGAGCAGTACTTC.

This chain links TRBV28 with TRBJ1-2; 8 bases align to TRBD1. Germline assignment: CDR1 MDHEN and CDR2 SYDVKM. V lost 5 bases and J lost 3; bases outside the gene matches: 8. CDR3 length: 15 amino acids. The CDR3 protein is CASSEPGTGDYGYTF. In DNA, the CDR3 is TGTGCCAGCAGTGAGCCCGGGACAGGAGACTATGGCTACACCTTC.

This clone came up once. V is TRBV30 and J is TRBJ1-4, with TRBD1 identical over 7 bases. The J segment lost 0 bases and the V segment lost 4 bases, leaving 5 bases of the junction unmatched. This CDR3 contains 15 residues. Per germline, CDR1 GTSNPN and CDR2 SVGIG (reference sequence). In nucleotides, the CDR3 is TGTGCCTGGAAGCGGGGGACAGCAACTAATGAAAAACTGTTTTTT. Translation: CAWKRGTATNEKLFF.

V and J are TRBV7-2 and TRBJ2-5, with no clear D. The ends were cut back, 6 bases at V and 2 bases at J, with 10 bases in the middle. Germline V gene sequence: CDR1 SGHTA, CDR2 FQGNSA. This CDR3 is 13 amino acids long. The chain's CDR3 is CASSPTVQETQYF. Here the CDR3 DNA reads TGTGCCAGCAGTCCGACTGTTCAAGAGACCCAGTACTTC.

The J gene is TRBJ1-3, the V gene TRBV7-9, with TRBD1 matching 8 bases. V trimming: 6 bases; J trimming: 3 bases; junction bases outside the gene matches: 7. Germline lookup yields CDR1 SEHNR and CDR2 FQNEAQ (reference sequence). The CDR3 has 15 residues. The CDR3: CASSPDRVRGNTIYF. DNA for the CDR3: TGTGCCAGCAGTCCGGACAGGGTTCGTGGAAACACCATATATTTT.

The V gene is TRBV28, the J gene TRBJ2-7; a possible D gene is TRBD2 (6 bases). This CDR3 has 12 residues. Germline CDR1 and CDR2: MDHEN and SYDVKM. V lost 5 bases and J lost 4, with 9 bases in between. CDR3 sequence: CASSRGVYEQYV. The CDR3 DNA reads TGTGCCAGCAGTCGCGGGGTTTACGAGCAGTACGTC.

The chain links TRBV5-8 to TRBJ2-1; D gene unclear. Germline V gives CDR1 SGHTS, CDR2 YDEGEE. The V end lost 2 bases, the J end lost 2 bases, and 14 bases lay between the germline ends. This CDR3 is 16 amino acids long. DNA of the CDR3: TGTGCCAGCAGCTTTTTATATAGTATGGCCTACAATGAGCAGTTCTTC. Its protein is CASSFLYSMAYNEQFF. The full variable domain, with the rest looked up from reference TRBV5-8 and TRBJ2-1, is EAGVTQSPTHLIKTRGQQATLRCSPISGHTSVYWYQQALGLGLQFLLWYDEGEERNRGNFPPRFSGRQFPNYSSELNVNALELEDSALYLCASSFLYSMAYNEQFFGPGTRLTVL.

This clone was seen once. The gene calls are TRBV6-6 and TRBJ1-5; 11 bases match TRBD1. This CDR3 is built from 15 residues. The germline gives CDR1 MNHNY, CDR2 SVGAGI (reference sequence). With V trimmed by 6 bases and J by 2 bases, 3 bases remained unmatched. The CDR3 sequence is CASSRGQGGNQPQHF. In nucleotides, the CDR3 is TGTGCCAGCAGCCGGGGACAGGGGGGCAATCAGCCCCAGCATTTT.

The chain uses TRBV28 and TRBJ2-1; D may be TRBD1 (5 bases). Germline CDR1 reads MDHEN; CDR2 reads SYDVKM. This CDR3 is 12 amino acids long. The ends were cut back, 2 bases at V and 8 bases at J, with 7 bases in the middle. CDR3 bases: TGTGCCAGCAGTTTAAGGGGTGATGAGCAGTTCTTC. Translation: CASSLRGDEQFF. The variable domain in full, completed from reference TRBV28 and TRBJ2-1, reads DVKVTQSSRYLVKRTGEKVFLECVQDMDHENMFWYRQDPGLGLRLIYFSYDVKMKEKGDIPEGYSVSREKKERFSLILESASTNQTSMYLCASSLRGDEQFFGPGTRLTVL.

V gene TRBV2 combines with J gene TRBJ2-1, with 8 bases fitting TRBD2. The ends lost 2 bases at V and 3 bases at J; junction bases unmatched: 9. In germline, CDR1 is SNHLY, CDR2 FYNNEI. The CDR3 totals 17 residues. As DNA, the CDR3 is TGTGCCAGCAGTGAAAGCGGGCGGGGGGCCTTCTACAATGAGCAGTTCTTC. Protein product: CASSESGRGAFYNEQFF.

V is TRBV19 and J is TRBJ2-3, with TRBD2 matching 7 bases. Trimming cost V 10 bases and J 5 bases; bases outside gene matches: 9. Germline V CDR1 and CDR2: LNHDA, SQIVND (reference sequence). The CDR3 is 13 residues long. CDR3 sequence reads: CAIASGYGDTQYF. CDR3 in DNA: TGTGCCATTGCTAGCGGCTACGGAGATACGCAGTATTTT.

V gene TRBV28 combines with J gene TRBJ1-2; D remains unclear. There are 13 residues in the CDR3. CDR1 is MDHEN and CDR2 is SYDVKM in the germline V gene. Between the trimmed V and J ends, which lost 2 bases and 2 bases, there was a span of 6 bases. This CDR3 reads CASSLRRNYGYTF. CDR3 sequence (DNA): TGTGCCAGCAGTTTACGGAGAAACTATGGCTACACCTTC.

This chain joins TRBV5-1 and TRBJ2-7, with 10 bases that match TRBD2. V shed 1 base, J shed 9 bases, and the junction held 10 bases outside the gene matches. This CDR3 is built from 15 residues. Germline V gene lookup returns CDR1 SGHRS and CDR2 YFSETQ. CDR3 nucleotides: TGCGCCAGCAGCTTGAATAGGCTAGCGGGAGTCGCGCAGTACTTC. Encoded protein: CASSLNRLAGVAQYF.

This clone was picked up one time. This chain links TRBV5-8 with TRBJ1-5, with 8 nucleotides matching TRBD1. V shed 2 bases, J shed 1 base, and the junction held 2 bases outside the gene matches. The CDR3 totals 15 residues. The germline V gene encodes CDR1 SGHTS and CDR2 YDEGEE. The CDR3 DNA reads TGTGCCAGCAGCTTCTGGACAGGGAGCAATCAGCCCCAGCATTTT. It encodes CASSFWTGSNQPQHF.

The chain links TRBV11-2 to TRBJ2-3; 14 nucleotides line up with TRBD2. Looked up from germline, CDR1 is SGHAT and CDR2 is FQNNGV. The CDR3 has 16 residues. The V gene end was trimmed by 0 bases and the J gene end by 8 bases; junction bases not matched to a gene: 4. The CDR3 here is CASSLEGLAGGSTQYF. For the CDR3, the DNA is TGTGCCAGCAGCTTAGAAGGACTAGCGGGAGGTTCTACGCAGTATTTT.

The chain links TRBV28 to TRBJ2-1; TRBD2 is a possible D gene (5 bases). This CDR3 has 14 amino acids. V was cut by 2 bases and J by 4 bases, with 9 bases left in between. CDR1 and CDR2 (germline): MDHEN, SYDVKM. This CDR3 is CASSLTGYYNEQFF. For the CDR3, the DNA is TGTGCCAGCAGTTTAACGGGATATTACAATGAGCAGTTCTTC. Full variable domain (outside the CDR3, taken from reference TRBV28 and TRBJ2-1): DVKVTQSSRYLVKRTGEKVFLECVQDMDHENMFWYRQDPGLGLRLIYFSYDVKMKEKGDIPEGYSVSREKKERFSLILESASTNQTSMYLCASSLTGYYNEQFFGPGTRLTVL.

The V gene is TRBV28, the J gene TRBJ2-2; TRBD2 might be the D (6 bases). CDR3 length: 15 amino acids. Trimming stripped 3 bases from V and 0 bases from J, with 8 bases between. Germline V gene lookup returns CDR1 MDHEN and CDR2 SYDVKM. The CDR3 sequence: CASSFGGTNTGELFF. DNA of the CDR3: TGTGCCAGCAGTTTCGGCGGGACGAACACCGGGGAGCTGTTTTTT.

This clone came up once. The gene calls are TRBV5-5 and TRBJ2-7, with 8 bases identical to TRBD1. The junction had 9 bases not matched to a gene; V was cut back by 6 bases and J by 4 bases. Germline V lookup: CDR1 SGHKS, CDR2 YYEKEE (reference sequence). The CDR3 is 14 amino acids. CDR3 coding DNA: TGTGCCAGCAATCGAGGACAGGGACTGTACGAGCAGTACTTC. As protein: CASNRGQGLYEQYF. The full variable domain, its missing parts supplied by reference TRBV5-5 and TRBJ2-7, is DAGVTQSPTHLIKTRGQQVTLRCSPISGHKSVSWYQQVLGQGPQFIFQYYEKEERGRGNFPDRFSARQFPNYSSELNVNALLLGDSALYLCASNRGQGLYEQYFGPGTRLTVT.

This clone was seen only a few times. The V and J genes are TRBV24-1 and TRBJ2-1, with TRBD1 matching 11 bases. Per the germline V gene, CDR1 is KGHDR and CDR2 is SFDVKD. Germline trimming cut 4 bases from V and 8 bases from J; bases unmatched to any gene: 15. The CDR3 covers 18 residues. CDR3 region: CATSDYRTGTGGFDEQFF. For the CDR3, the DNA is TGTGCCACCAGTGACTACCGAACCGGGACAGGGGGTTTCGATGAGCAGTTCTTC.